These 28 T cell receptor beta chains came from one sample sequenced in a study of blood T cell repertoires in COVID-19. The data were produced by immunoSEQ multiplex PCR, yet TCRdb's version contains in-frame clones alone and is incomplete. The table has 200,000 to 250,000 clones, roughly 84% seen once. Sequencing was carried out using peripheral blood. All receptors come from a woman older than 75 with active or convalescent COVID-19.

The V gene is TRBV5-8, the J gene TRBJ1-2, with TRBD1 matching 9 bases. The CDR3 is 15 amino acids. After removal of 0 bases from V and 8 bases from J, the junction contained 8 bases not matched to a gene. The germline V gene has CDR1 SGHTS and CDR2 YDEGEE. The CDR3 DNA reads as TGTGCCAGCAGCTTGGGATACGGGACAGGGCTGGGCTACACCTTC. It translates to CASSLGYGTGLGYTF.

The gene calls are TRBV18 and TRBJ2-7, with 11 positions matching TRBD1. V shed 3 bases and J 3 bases; nucleotides not matched to a gene: 4. Germline V gene data show CDR1 as KGHSH and CDR2 as LQKENI. The CDR3 totals 15 residues. The CDR3 DNA sequence: TGTGCCAGCTCACCGGGGGACAGGGGGTTCTACGAGCAGTACTTC. Its translation is CASSPGDRGFYEQYF.

The rearrangement links TRBV7-3 to TRBJ2-5; TRBD1 agrees at 12 bases. Germline lookup yields CDR1 SGHTA and CDR2 FQGTGA. This CDR3 has 16 amino acids. The V segment lost 5 bases and the J segment 2 bases; nucleotides outside the gene matches: 6. CDR3 in amino acids: CASSPGDRGRQETQYF. CDR3 coding DNA: TGTGCCAGCAGCCCAGGGGACAGGGGGCGTCAAGAGACCCAGTACTTC.

This clone turned up a few times. The rearrangement links TRBV5-8 to TRBJ2-7, with TRBD2 matching over 11 bases. CDR1 SGHTS and CDR2 YDEGEE come from the germline V gene. V was pared by 5 bases and J by 0 bases, with 13 bases of the junction left unmatched. The CDR3 contains 18 residues. The CDR3 protein is CASSLTPGLAGGSYEQYF. CDR3 nucleotides: TGTGCCAGCAGTCTGACGCCAGGACTAGCGGGCGGCTCCTACGAGCAGTACTTC.

The rearrangement joins TRBV5-4 to TRBJ2-5; 7 bases match TRBD1. The CDR3 totals 14 residues. Per germline, CDR1 SGHNT and CDR2 YYREEE (reference sequence). V shed 5 bases, J shed 4 bases, and the junction held 8 bases outside the gene matches. CDR3 sequence reads: CASRTGNRGETQYF. The CDR3, as DNA: TGTGCCAGCAGGACAGGGAATAGGGGAGAGACCCAGTACTTC.

V usage is TRBV5-5 and J usage is TRBJ2-1; the match to TRBD2 covers 8 bases. V trimming: 4 bases; J trimming: 5 bases; junction bases outside the gene matches: 14. CDR1 is SGHKS, CDR2 YYEKEE, per germline (reference sequence). The CDR3 has 17 amino acids. CDR3 nucleotide sequence: TGTGCCAGCAGCCCAATACTAGCGGCAAACGGGGACAATGAGCAGTTCTTC. Encoded protein: CASSPILAANGDNEQFF.

CDR3 loop: CASSFWGRKAEAFF. The CDR3 bases are TGTGCCAGCAGCTTTTGGGGCCGTAAGGCTGAAGCTTTCTTT. The chain has TRBV5-6 and TRBJ1-1; tentatively, D is TRBD1 (5 bases). CDR1 SGHDT and CDR2 YYEEEE come from the germline V gene. V was clipped by 2 bases and J by 6 bases, with 14 bases between them. The CDR3 loop spans 14 amino acids.

This chain links TRBV5-1 with TRBJ1-2; 8 bases agree with TRBD1. Germline CDR1 is SGHRS and CDR2 is YFSETQ. The junction had 11 bases not matched to a gene; V was cut back by 3 bases and J by 7 bases. The CDR3 runs 15 residues. CDR3 nucleotides: TGCGCCAGCAGCTCCTACCGGACAGGGAACGGTGGCTACACCTTC. Protein sequence: CASSSYRTGNGGYTF. The full variable domain, completed using reference TRBV5-1 and TRBJ1-2, is KAGVTQTPRYLIKTRGQQVTLSCSPISGHRSVSWYQQTPGQGLQFLFEYFSETQRNKGNFPGRFSGRQFSNSRSEMNVSTLELGDSALYLCASSSYRTGNGGYTFGSGTRLTVV.

This clone turned up a few times. V and J are TRBV30 and TRBJ1-3; 8 nucleotides align to TRBD1. Germline CDR1 GTSNPN, CDR2 SVGIG (reference sequence). Trimming took 2 bases from V and 0 from J; bases not matched to a gene: 9. This CDR3 comprises 17 residues. CDR3 amino acids: CAWSPGQGGASGNTIYF. The DNA of the CDR3 is TGTGCCTGGAGTCCCGGACAGGGAGGTGCCTCTGGAAACACCATATATTTT.

This clone was found once. The chain uses TRBV9 and TRBJ2-5; maybe TRBD2 (7 bases). This CDR3 contains 16 residues. Trimming took off 0 bases at V and 1 base at J, with 13 bases between the two ends. The germline CDR1 and CDR2 sequences are SGDLS and YYNGEE. This CDR3 reads CASSVGQGGGQETQYF. The DNA of the CDR3 is TGTGCCAGCAGCGTAGGCCAGGGAGGGGGCCAAGAGACCCAGTACTTC.

The genes are TRBV3-1 (or the pseudogene TRBV3-2) and TRBJ1-1; D remains ambiguous. Trimming stripped 3 bases from V and 2 bases from J, with 10 bases between. The CDR3 is 14 amino acids. Looked up from germline, CDR1 is LGHDT and CDR2 is YNNKEL (reference sequence). The CDR3 bases are TGTGCCAGCAGCCAGAGGAGGGTTAACACTGAAGCTTTCTTT. This sequence encodes CASSQRRVNTEAFF.

CDR3 amino acids: CSAGAPGQGFHEQYF. CDR3 DNA sequence: TGCAGTGCTGGTGCCCCGGGACAGGGGTTCCACGAGCAGTACTTC. The chain has TRBV20-1 and TRBJ2-7; TRBD1 matches at 10 bases. V trimming: 5 bases; J trimming: 5 bases; junction bases outside the gene matches: 12. The germline V gene has CDR1 DFQATT and CDR2 SNEGSKA (reference sequence). CDR3 length: 15 residues.

The rearrangement uses TRBV6-2 or TRBV6-3 and TRBJ2-7, with TRBD1 identical over 8 bases. The CDR3 runs to 15 residues. Germline V gene lookup returns CDR1 MNHEY and CDR2 SVGEGT. V shed 0 bases, J shed 1 base, and the junction held 2 bases outside the gene matches. CDR3: CASSYSGTGSYEQYF. CDR3 DNA sequence: TGTGCCAGCAGTTACTCAGGGACAGGATCCTACGAGCAGTACTTC.

This clone was seen a few times. This chain uses TRBV28 with TRBJ1-2; 7 bases agree with TRBD1. Germline-derived CDR1 and CDR2 are MDHEN and SYDVKM. This CDR3 is 14 amino acids long. Trimming took 8 bases from V and 0 from J; bases not matched to a gene: 6. The CDR3 spells CASWTGLSNYGYTF. CDR3 nucleotide sequence: TGTGCCAGCTGGACAGGACTTTCTAACTATGGCTACACCTTC.

The chain employs TRBV5-1 and TRBJ2-7; TRBD1 aligns across 7 bases. The CDR3 runs 15 residues. The junction had 13 bases not matched to a gene; V was cut back by 1 base and J by 9 bases. Germline-derived CDR1 and CDR2 are SGHRS and YFSETQ. CDR3 nucleotide sequence: TGCGCCAGCAGCTTGAGGGCAGGGGGAGTGGTCGGGCAGTACTTC. It yields the protein CASSLRAGGVVGQYF.

The gene calls are TRBV9 and TRBJ2-7; D is unclear. Trimming removed 0 bases from V and 3 bases from J, with 13 bases in between. The germline CDR1 and CDR2 sequences are SGDLS and YYNGEE. The CDR3 length is 15 residues. The CDR3 DNA is TGTGCCAGCAGCGTAGAAGGTAACAGTCACTACGAGCAGTACTTC. This gives the protein CASSVEGNSHYEQYF.

This sequence joins TRBV30 and TRBJ1-1; TRBD1 is a possible D gene (5 bases). The CDR3 is 11 residues long. CDR1 is GTSNPN, CDR2 SVGIG, per germline (reference sequence). V shed 1 base and J shed 14 bases, with 14 bases lying between them. The CDR3, as DNA: TGTGCCTGGAGTGGGTGGGGGGACGGCTTCTTT. It yields the protein CAWSGWGDGFF.

J is TRBJ1-1 and V is TRBV18; TRBD1 might be the D (5 bases). This CDR3 spans 16 amino acids. Germline V gene data show CDR1 as KGHSH and CDR2 as LQKENI. The V end lost 2 bases, the J end lost 0 bases, and 13 bases lay between the germline ends. The CDR3 loop reads CASSPSGLKMNTEAFF. For the CDR3, the DNA is TGTGCCAGCTCACCATCGGGACTGAAGATGAACACTGAAGCTTTCTTT.

The V call is TRBV5-1, the J call TRBJ2-5, with D maybe TRBD2 (6 bases). The length of the CDR3 is 15 residues. Germline CDR1 SGHRS, CDR2 YFSETQ. Between the trimmed V and J ends, which lost 0 bases and 9 bases, there was a span of 18 bases. The CDR3 loop is CASSLGTTNKAAQYF. The CDR3 DNA follows: TGCGCCAGCAGCTTGGGGACTACGAATAAGGCGGCCCAGTACTTC.

This chain uses TRBV6-5 with TRBJ1-1; D call uncertain. The V and J ends lost 5 bases and 6 bases respectively, with 10 bases between them. This CDR3 has 12 residues. CDR1 and CDR2 (germline): MNHEY, SVGAGI. This CDR3 reads CASSRGSAEAFF. The CDR3 nucleotides are TGTGCCAGCAGTCGCGGGTCCGCTGAAGCTTTCTTT.

J is TRBJ2-1 and V is TRBV30; TRBD2 matches 8 bases. Germline CDR1 is GTSNPN and CDR2 is SVGIG (reference sequence). This CDR3 has 15 amino acids. V shed 0 bases and J 6 bases; nucleotides not matched to a gene: 7. The CDR3 here is CAWSVRAGAFNEQFF. The CDR3 DNA sequence: TGTGCCTGGAGTGTCAGAGCGGGAGCCTTCAATGAGCAGTTCTTC.

CDR3 DNA: TGTGCCACCAGTGACCGTGACAGGGTGTACGAGCAGTACTTC. This sequence encodes CATSDRDRVYEQYF. This rearrangement joins TRBV24-1 to TRBJ2-7, with 7 bases matching TRBD1. The germline V gene encodes CDR1 KGHDR and CDR2 SFDVKD. The V segment lost 4 bases and the J segment 4 bases; nucleotides outside the gene matches: 6. There are 14 residues in the CDR3.

The V and J genes are TRBV5-8 and TRBJ2-7; 7 nucleotides line up with TRBD1. There are 13 residues in the CDR3. Trimming at V came to 1 base and at J to 6 bases, leaving 4 bases not matched to a gene. The V gene's germline CDR1 is SGHTS and CDR2 YDEGEE. The CDR3 sequence is CASSLRGLGEQYF. CDR3 DNA sequence: TGTGCCAGCAGCTTGAGGGGGCTGGGCGAGCAGTACTTC.

The chain has TRBV6-1 and TRBJ1-1; maybe TRBD1 (5 bases). V shed 0 bases and J shed 4 bases, with 9 bases lying between them. CDR1 and CDR2 from the germline V gene are MNHNS and SASEGT. The CDR3 is made up of 14 amino acids. The DNA of the CDR3 is TGTGCCAGCAGTGAAGCGGGGGGGAGCACTGAAGCTTTCTTT. It translates to CASSEAGGSTEAFF.

The rearrangement links TRBV15 to TRBJ1-2; weak D call: TRBD1 (6 bases). The CDR3 covers 12 residues. The V gene's germline CDR1 is LNHNV and CDR2 YYDKDF (reference sequence). Trimming removed 3 bases at V and 5 bases at J, with 7 bases between. CDR3 coding DNA: TGTGCCACCAGCAGCGACAGGTATGGCTACACCTTC. Protein product: CATSSDRYGYTF.

In DNA form, the CDR3 reads TGTGCCAGCAGCTTATGGGCGGCTAGCGGGAGTCGGGGTGAGCAGTTCTTC. Its translation is CASSLWAASGSRGEQFF. The chain is built from TRBV7-3 and TRBJ2-1; 10 nucleotides agree with TRBD2. After removal of 2 bases from V and 9 bases from J, the junction contained 13 bases not matched to a gene. CDR1 is SGHTA, CDR2 FQGTGA, per germline. This CDR3 region has 17 residues.

This clone was picked up one time. The chain joins TRBV11-3 to TRBJ2-3; TRBD2 matches 7 bases. With V trimmed by 11 bases and J by 2 bases, 10 bases remained unmatched. CDR3 size: 14 residues. Germline V CDR1 and CDR2: SGHNT, YENEEA. The CDR3 region has the DNA TGTGCCGGCTCATCTCTAGCGGCCACAGATACGCAGTATTTT. It is translated as CAGSSLAATDTQYF.

The chain employs TRBV5-1 and TRBJ2-1; 8 positions agree with TRBD2. V trimming: 4 bases; J trimming: 2 bases; junction bases outside the gene matches: 11. Germline-derived CDR1 and CDR2 are SGHRS and YFSETQ. The CDR3 has 17 amino acids. The CDR3 region is CASSLEAGDPTYNEQFF. CDR3 in DNA: TGCGCCAGCAGCCTCGAAGCGGGGGACCCAACCTACAATGAGCAGTTCTTC.